This T cell receptor beta chain derives from a study of blood T cell repertoires in COVID-19. Whole-study context: The study drew acute and convalescent COVID-19 samples from the United States, Italy and Spain. The analysed material was cDNA or gDNA that came from T cells, B-cell-depleted T cells, or PBMCs.

This CDR3 is 17 amino acids long. Germline CDR1 is MDHEN and CDR2 is SYDVKM. Germline trimming cut 3 bases from V and 5 bases from J; bases unmatched to any gene: 10. Authors' processing steps: Amplification of reference gene primers was used by the study to estimate nucleated cell counts. Here immunoSEQ multiplex PCR was the method, and the copy in TCRdb shows in-frame clones only, minus some. The V and J calls and clone size come from that table; D and trimming were worked out from the DNA. The table has approximately 24,000 clones, approximately 77% seen once. The sequencing input was peripheral blood. The chain carries TRBV28 and TRBJ2-1; 10 nucleotides align to TRBD2. The source is a human donor in a cohort sampled during active COVID-19. CDR3 DNA sequence: TGTGCCAGCAGTTTGATGGTTAGCGGGAGGTTCCACAATGAGCAGTTCTTC. Residues: CASSLMVSGRFHNEQFF.